A selection of T cell receptor beta chains follows, all from one sample in a study of shared clonotypes between healthy human individuals. Sequencing used immunoSEQ multiplex PCR; TCRdb keeps in-frame clones, though not all of them. The profile shows 1,400,000 or so clones, just under 99% of them singletons. The sample taken for sequencing was naive CD4+ T cells sorted from blood. The source is a man aged 25 to 45 in good health. The CDR3 runs from the conserved cysteine through the conserved F or W. The order of the fields is D gene, V gene, J gene, clone size, CDR3 protein, CDR3 DNA. D genes are given only for firm matches. Some rows mark clone size as missing; the rest say once, few, many or name a class of expanded clone.

.	TRBV4-1	TRBJ2-5	.	CASSQDARHPYQETQYF	TGCGCCAGCAGCCAAGATGCCCGACATCCATACCAAGAGACCCAGTACTTC
.	TRBV18	TRBJ2-7	.	CASSYTQTYEQYF	TGTGCCAGCTCCTACACCCAGACCTACGAGCAGTACTTC
.	TRBV2	TRBJ2-1	.	CASRADKSNEQFF	TGTGCCAGCAGGGCTGACAAATCGAATGAGCAGTTCTTC
.	TRBV19	TRBJ1-1	.	CASTPEENMNTEAFF	TGTGCCAGTACTCCCGAAGAAAACATGAACACTGAAGCTTTCTTT
TRBD1	TRBV19	TRBJ1-5	.	CASSIRTGNQPQHF	TGTGCCAGTAGTATACGGACAGGGAATCAGCCCCAGCATTTT
.	TRBV5-1	TRBJ1-2	.	CASSLGVTYNYGYTF	TGCGCCAGCAGCTTGGGAGTCACCTATAACTATGGCTACACCTTC
.	TRBV4-3	TRBJ2-7	.	CASSQELGALLGYEQYF	TGCGCCAGCAGCCAAGAGTTGGGAGCACTCCTAGGATACGAGCAGTACTTC
.	TRBV2	TRBJ2-2	.	CASSEAKQVIGGELFF	TGTGCCAGCAGTGAAGCGAAGCAGGTGATAGGCGGGGAGCTGTTTTTT
TRBD2	TRBV7-9	TRBJ2-1	.	CASSPFSGTRWDEQFF	TGTGCCAGCAGCCCATTTAGCGGGACCCGGTGGGATGAGCAGTTCTTC
.	TRBV2	TRBJ1-2	.	CASRLGLHYGYTF	TGTGCCAGCAGGTTGGGACTGCACTATGGCTACACCTTC
TRBD2	TRBV7-6	TRBJ2-7	.	CASSLLAGRSSYEQYF	TGTGCCAGCAGCTTGTTAGCCGGGAGGAGCTCCTACGAGCAGTACTTC
.	TRBV6-1	TRBJ2-7	.	CASTPDREDEQYF	TGTGCCAGCACCCCAGACAGGGAGGACGAGCAGTACTTC
TRBD1	TRBV25-1	TRBJ1-5	.	CASSVQGDNQPQHF	TGTGCCAGCAGTGTTCAGGGGGACAATCAGCCCCAGCATTTT
.	TRBV5-5	TRBJ1-2	.	CASSTRDTFNYGYTF	TGTGCCAGCAGCACCCGGGACACCTTTAACTATGGCTACACCTTC
.	TRBV28	TRBJ2-1	.	CASSTRDEQFF	TGTGCCAGCAGTACTAGGGATGAGCAGTTCTTC
.	TRBV5-5	TRBJ2-7	.	CASSLGQTNYEQYF	TGTGCCAGCAGCCTCGGACAGACCAACTACGAGCAGTACTTC
.	TRBV20-1	TRBJ2-7	.	CSAARVYEQYF	TGCAGTGCTGCAAGAGTCTACGAGCAGTACTTC
.	TRBV7-2	TRBJ2-7	.	CASSFRYAYEQYF	TGTGCCAGCAGCTTTAGGTATGCCTACGAGCAGTACTTC
TRBD2	TRBV7-8	TRBJ2-1	.	CASSLVVLREGRNEQFF	TGTGCCAGCAGCTTAGTCGTTTTGCGGGAGGGCCGTAATGAGCAGTTCTTC
TRBD2	TRBV18	TRBJ2-5	.	CASSGLAGGEETQYF	TGTGCCAGCTCAGGCTTAGCGGGAGGAGAAGAGACCCAGTACTTC
.	TRBV5-5	TRBJ1-5	.	CASSSQSNQPQHF	TGTGCCAGCAGCAGTCAAAGCAATCAGCCCCAGCATTTT
TRBD2	TRBV9	TRBJ2-2	.	CASSPGLAGRVETGELFF	TGTGCCAGCAGCCCGGGACTAGCGGGCCGTGTGGAAACCGGGGAGCTGTTTTTT
.	TRBV19	TRBJ2-4	.	CASSILPLGADIQYF	TGTGCCAGTAGTATCCTCCCCCTGGGCGCGGACATTCAGTACTTC
.	TRBV15	TRBJ2-1	.	CATQHIGRAIHNEQFF	TGTGCCACCCAACACATCGGCAGGGCTATTCACAATGAGCAGTTCTTC
.	TRBV5-1	TRBJ2-3	.	CASGLLGLADTQYF	TGCGCCAGTGGTTTATTAGGTCTTGCGGATACGCAGTATTTT
.	TRBV28	TRBJ2-7	.	CASSFRLSYEQYF	TGTGCCAGCAGTTTTAGGCTTTCCTACGAGCAGTACTTC
.	TRBV6-5	TRBJ2-2	.	CASNPRRGNTGELFF	TGTGCCAGCAACCCCAGAAGGGGGAACACCGGGGAGCTGTTTTTT
.	TRBV7-6	TRBJ2-7	.	CASSPPLAGEAEQYF	TGTGCCAGCAGCCCCCCGTTGGCAGGGGAGGCCGAGCAGTACTTC
.	TRBV18	TRBJ2-1	.	CASSPDSDLPYNEQFF	TGTGCCAGCTCACCAGACTCCGACTTACCTTACAATGAGCAGTTCTTC
.	TRBV5-1	TRBJ2-5	.	CASSLRTARQETQYF	TGCGCCAGCAGCTTGAGGACAGCAAGACAGGAGACCCAGTACTTC
.	TRBV5-5	TRBJ1-4	.	CASSSRQGSEKLFF	TGTGCCAGCAGTTCCCGGCAGGGCAGTGAAAAACTGTTTTTT
.	TRBV19	TRBJ2-1	.	CASSPLLGSSYNEQFF	TGTGCCAGTAGTCCCCTTTTGGGGAGCTCCTACAATGAGCAGTTCTTC
TRBD2	TRBV6-6	TRBJ2-7	.	CASSPSGGGRRYEQYF	TGTGCCAGCAGTCCCTCCGGGGGGGGGCGGCGGTACGAGCAGTACTTC
.	TRBV5-1	TRBJ2-3	.	CASSFQGLAADTQYF	TGCGCCAGCAGCTTCCAGGGGCTAGCAGCAGATACGCAGTATTTT
.	TRBV11-2	TRBJ2-5	once	CASSLPGSETQYF	TGTGCCAGCAGCTTACCGGGTTCGGAGACCCAGTACTTC
.	TRBV30	TRBJ2-6	.	CAWGYSGANVLTF	TGTGCCTGGGGATACTCTGGGGCCAACGTCCTGACTTTC
TRBD2	TRBV11-3	TRBJ2-1	.	CASSRRTGTNDEQFF	TGTGCCAGCAGCCGGAGAACCGGGACTAATGATGAGCAGTTCTTC
.	TRBV9	TRBJ2-2	.	CASSVQVNTGELFF	TGTGCCAGCAGCGTACAGGTGAACACCGGGGAGCTGTTTTTT
.	TRBV7-9	TRBJ2-7	.	CASSLEQGSSYEQYF	TGTGCCAGCAGCTTAGAGCAAGGCTCCTCCTACGAGCAGTACTTC
TRBD2	TRBV5-4	TRBJ2-7	.	CASSRQLADLSEQYF	TGTGCCAGCAGCCGGCAACTAGCGGACCTCTCCGAGCAGTACTTC
.	TRBV30	TRBJ1-5	once	CAWSENGGRDQPQHF	TGTGCCTGGAGTGAGAATGGGGGGCGGGATCAGCCCCAGCATTTT
TRBD1	TRBV7-6	TRBJ2-5	.	CASSLGTGLETQYF	TGTGCCAGCAGCTTAGGGACAGGGCTGGAGACCCAGTACTTC
.	TRBV9	TRBJ2-3	.	CASSARDHTDTQYF	TGTGCCAGCAGCGCCCGGGACCACACAGATACGCAGTATTTT
TRBD2	TRBV7-2	TRBJ2-1	once	CASSSGGSSYNEQFF	TGTGCCAGCAGCTCGGGGGGGAGCTCCTACAATGAGCAGTTCTTC
.	TRBV2	TRBJ2-7	.	CASRGDGEQYF	TGTGCCAGCAGGGGGGACGGCGAGCAGTACTTC
.	TRBV10-3	TRBJ2-1	.	CAISGRAGNNEQFF	TGTGCCATCTCGGGTCGGGCTGGGAACAATGAGCAGTTCTTC